Listed below are T cell receptor beta chains from one sample, sequenced in a study of blood T cell repertoires in COVID-19. Repertoires were generated with immunoSEQ multiplex PCR, while TCRdb's copy carries only in-frame clones and drops some. Among under 60,000 clones listed, around nine tenths were seen once. The sample taken for sequencing was peripheral blood. These receptors originate from a woman aged 60-75 years with COVID-19, enrolled during active disease. Each CDR3 is given with its conserved first and last residue. Each record gives: J gene, V gene, D gene, clone size, CDR3 DNA, CDR3 protein. D genes are given only for firm matches. Part of the rows lack a size; the others show once, few, many or a class for expanded clones.

TRBJ2-5,TRBV25-1,-,-,TGTGCCAGCAGTGAACCGACCCGGGGATGGCAAGAGACCCAGTACTTC,CASSEPTRGWQETQYF
TRBJ2-3,TRBV6-1,TRBD1,-,TGTGCCAGCAGTGAGGGACAGGGGCGCTTTTATTTT,CASSEGQGRFYF
TRBJ1-1,TRBV2,-,-,TGTGCCAGCACCCTGAGTTGGAGTAACACTGAAGCTTTCTTT,CASTLSWSNTEAFF
TRBJ1-3,TRBV19,TRBD1,-,TGTGCCAGTACCACGACAGGGTCTGGAAACACCATATATTTT,CASTTTGSGNTIYF
TRBJ2-1,TRBV9,TRBD2,-,TGTGCCAGCAGCGTACTTGGGGGAGGGCCGAATGAGCAGTTCTTC,CASSVLGGGPNEQFF
TRBJ2-2,TRBV5-1,-,-,TGCGCCAGCAGATGGCGGCAGAACACCGGGGAGCTGTTTTTT,CASRWRQNTGELFF
TRBJ2-4,TRBV30,TRBD2,-,TGTGCCTGGAGAACCGGGACTAGAACCCACTTC,CAWRTGTRTHF
TRBJ2-3,TRBV30,TRBD2,-,TGTGCCTGGAGTGTACCTCGGGGGGTTCGTGAGCGGTTCACAGATACGCAGTATTTT,CAWSVPRGVRERFTDTQYF
TRBJ2-1,TRBV19,TRBD1,once,TGTGCCAGTAGGGGACAGGGGGCCTTCAATGAGCAGTTCTTC,CASRGQGAFNEQFF
TRBJ1-2,TRBV28,TRBD1,-,TGTGCCAGCAGTTTATTTACAGGGGGCGTCTATGGCTACACCTTC,CASSLFTGGVYGYTF
TRBJ1-1,TRBV7-9,-,-,TGTGCCAGCAGCGTTCGACAAATAAACACTGAAGCTTTCTTT,CASSVRQINTEAFF
TRBJ2-3,TRBV19,-,-,TGTGCCAGTAGTATAGTTGCGGCTAGCACAGATACGCAGTATTTT,CASSIVAASTDTQYF
TRBJ1-6,TRBV30,TRBD1,once,TGTGCCTGGAAAAGGACAGGCTCCAATAATTCACCCCTCCACTTT,CAWKRTGSNNSPLHF
TRBJ1-1,TRBV5-1,-,-,TGCGCCAGCAGCCAAACAGCTCTGAACACTGAAGCTTTCTTT,CASSQTALNTEAFF
TRBJ2-7,TRBV2,-,-,TGTGCCAGCAGTGAGGAGGGGATTAGGTCCTACGAGCAGTACTTC,CASSEEGIRSYEQYF
TRBJ2-7,TRBV27,-,-,TGTGCCAGCAGTTTTTCGGCGGGACCGCGCACCTACGAGCAGTACTTC,CASSFSAGPRTYEQYF
TRBJ1-6,TRBV11-1,-,-,TGTGCCAGCAGCTCCAGGATTGCTGATTCACCCCTCCACTTT,CASSSRIADSPLHF
TRBJ1-6,TRBV6-5,-,-,TGTGCCAGCAGAATTCCGGGTCCCTGGCACTTT,CASRIPGPWHF
TRBJ2-7,TRBV11-2,TRBD1,-,TGTGCCAGCAGCCGAGGGACAGGAGAACTCTACGAGCAGTACTTC,CASSRGTGELYEQYF
TRBJ1-1,TRBV4-1,-,-,TGCGCCAGCAGACTTACCAGTGGACACACCACTGAAGCTTTCTTT,CASRLTSGHTTEAFF
TRBJ2-7,TRBV7-9,-,-,TGTGCCAGCAGCTTCCCCGGGGTCTACGAGCAGTACTTC,CASSFPGVYEQYF
TRBJ2-7,TRBV7-8,-,-,TGTGCCAGCAGCTTCTCCAGGTATCCCTACGAGCAGTACTTC,CASSFSRYPYEQYF
TRBJ1-1,TRBV5-5,TRBD1,once,TGTGCCAGCAGAACGATATGGGGGACAGGGGGCAACACTGAAGCTTTCTTT,CASRTIWGTGGNTEAFF
TRBJ2-1,TRBV7-2,-,-,TGTGCCAGCAGCTTAACGGGGTTCTCCTACAATGAGCAGTTCTTC,CASSLTGFSYNEQFF
TRBJ2-7,TRBV2,-,-,TGTGCCAGCAGGGGGACATCCTACGAGCAGTACTTC,CASRGTSYEQYF
TRBJ2-1,TRBV5-4,-,-,TGTGCCAGCAGCGACCCTCGGGGGTCCTACAATGAGCAGTTCTTC,CASSDPRGSYNEQFF
TRBJ2-1,TRBV12-3/TRBV12-4,-,-,TGTGCCAGCAGTACAGGGCACAATGAGCAGTTCTTC,CASSTGHNEQFF
TRBJ2-3,TRBV2,TRBD1,-,TGTGCCAGCAGATCTAGGGGACAGGGGGCAGATACGCAGTATTTT,CASRSRGQGADTQYF
TRBJ2-1,TRBV29-1,-,-,TGCATCTGCGGGGCAGATTCCTACAATGAGCAGTTCTTC,CICGADSYNEQFF
TRBJ2-7,TRBV19,TRBD2,few,TGTGCCAGTAGTATAGCCTTAGGTACTAGCGGGTACTTC,CASSIALGTSGYF
TRBJ1-5,TRBV18,-,-,TGTGCCAGCTCACCAGGAGGTAGCAATCAGCCCCAGCATTTT,CASSPGGSNQPQHF
TRBJ2-1,TRBV27,TRBD2,-,TGTGCCAGCAGTTTATACCAGCGGGGCTTCGGTTGGAATGAGCAGTTCTTC,CASSLYQRGFGWNEQFF
TRBJ2-5,TRBV3-1/TRBV3-2,-,once,TGTGCCAGCAGCCAAGTTCACTCCCGGGAGACCCAGTACTTC,CASSQVHSRETQYF
TRBJ2-5,TRBV19,TRBD1,-,TGTGTCAGTAGTATAGATCTATGGGCAGGGGGCAAAGAGACCCAGTACTTC,CVSSIDLWAGGKETQYF
TRBJ2-7,TRBV5-6,-,-,TGTGCCAGCAGCTTGAGGGGGTACGACGAGCAGTACTTC,CASSLRGYDEQYF
TRBJ1-5,TRBV27,TRBD1,once,TGTGCCAGCAAAGGACAGGGCAGCAATCAGCCCCAGCATTTT,CASKGQGSNQPQHF
TRBJ2-7,TRBV9,TRBD2,-,TGTGCCAGCAGCGTAGGGTCGGGAGGGCCTTTAGAGCAGTACTTC,CASSVGSGGPLEQYF
TRBJ1-2,TRBV6-1,TRBD1,-,TGTGCCAGCAGTGAAGCAGGACAGGGGAGGAGAGGCTACACCTTC,CASSEAGQGRRGYTF
TRBJ1-2,TRBV15,TRBD1,-,TGTGCCACCAGCAGGGAGGGGGACAGGGGGCTTTACTATGGCTACACCTTC,CATSREGDRGLYYGYTF
TRBJ2-3,TRBV20-1,-,-,TGCAGCCTTTACACAGATACGCAGTATTTT,CSLYTDTQYF
TRBJ2-2,TRBV28,-,-,TGTGCCAGCAGTTTATTCGGGTACACCGGGGAGCTGTTTTTT,CASSLFGYTGELFF
TRBJ2-5,TRBV18,-,once,TGTGCCAGCTCACCACGGCGGGAGACCCAGTACTTC,CASSPRRETQYF
TRBJ1-5,TRBV5-8,TRBD1,-,TGTGCCAGCAGCCGGGTACCACAGGGGGCGCGGGAGCAGCCCCAGCATTTT,CASSRVPQGAREQPQHF
TRBJ2-5,TRBV11-3,TRBD1,-,TGTGCCAGCAGCCTAGGACAGGACGGGACCCAGTACTTC,CASSLGQDGTQYF
TRBJ1-1,TRBV12-3/TRBV12-4,-,few,TGTGCCAGCAGTTTGGCGGAGAACACTGAAGCTTTCTTT,CASSLAENTEAFF
TRBJ1-1,TRBV11-2,-,-,TGTGCCAGCAGCTTAGTCTGGGGAGGGGGGACTGAAGCTTTCTTT,CASSLVWGGGTEAFF
TRBJ2-2,TRBV3-1/TRBV3-2,-,-,TGTGCCAGCAGCCAAGGCATGGGACACACGAACACCGGGGAGCTGTTTTTT,CASSQGMGHTNTGELFF
TRBJ1-2,TRBV23-1,-,-,TGCGCCAGCAGTCAATCAAAACAATGCCTGGGCTACACCTTC,CASSQSKQCLGYTF
TRBJ2-2,TRBV28,-,-,TGTGCCAGCAGTGCCCAGGGGATAGACACCGGGGAGCTGTTTTTT,CASSAQGIDTGELFF